Listed below are T cell receptor beta chains from one sample, sequenced in a study of early T cells in non-severe SARS-CoV-2 infection. Using its own MiXCR run on the 5' RACE reads, TCRdb lists one record per CDR3 protein. This table holds tens of thousands of distinct CDR3 sequences, 9.5% to 15% found once. The sample taken for sequencing was whole blood. These receptors were taken from an adult who was a healthcare worker with PCR-confirmed SARS-CoV-2 infection or an uninfected control (not recorded which). CDR3s include the opening cysteine and the closing phenylalanine or tryptophan.

v_call cdr3_aa
TRBV20-1 CSARGHEQFF
TRBV5-6 CASSQGAVGYTF
TRBV29-1 CSVRALQETQYF
TRBV18 CASSDPIPHNEQFF
TRBV18 CASSPSLYEQFF
TRBV6-2/TRBV6-3 CASTSFYNEQFF
TRBV19 CASTQRTSGNIQYF
TRBV28 CASSTKPGQGTDTQYF
TRBV3-1 CASSNQGFLYEQYF
TRBV4-3 CASSLGLAGNTGELFF
TRBV20-1 CSARDSGTGGSSPLHF
TRBV5-1 CASKNRLAGGTDTQYF
TRBV7-2 CASSLMRGWQKSSYEQYF
TRBV5-1 CASSLDGTGFEQYF
TRBV7-3 CASSLAGGNQPQHF
TRBV10-3 CAISAGGELFF
TRBV10-2 CASSPSGGPLNTGELFF
TRBV20-1 CSARRGNQPQHF
TRBV29-1 CSVDQGVGQPQHF
TRBV7-9 CASSLPYSHRSGNTIYF
TRBV24-1 CATGGAGDTDTQYF
TRBV18 CASSRTGDEKLFF
TRBV7-9 CASSQHKGTTTYEQYF
TRBV9 CASSVSPLAGGTDEQFF
TRBV29-1 CSVGDVWTQYF
TRBV27 CASSLWGERTDEQYF
TRBV10-3 CAISEDDRGFGRSYNEQFF
TRBV19 CATRQASSYEQYF
TRBV29-1 CSVEGEDLYGSGANVLTF
TRBV19 CASRTGGAVQPQHF
TRBV6-5 CASSTSSGGIIQYF
TRBV7-6 CASSSTGGRGTDTQYF
TRBV12-3/TRBV12-4 CASSHGTALGYTF
TRBV21-1 CASSKPSPGGANTIYF
TRBV7-9 CASSPRQGTYEQYF
TRBV20-1 CSASLLAGGSEQYF
TRBV12-5 CASGLGRSEQYF
TRBV4-1 CASSPLITPAYEQYF
TRBV2 CASSGTTRVDTQYF
TRBV10-3 CAISESQLVEQFF
TRBV21-1 CASSKEGEGTRYEQYF
TRBV6-2/TRBV6-3 CASSYARGGAPDTQYF
TRBV20-1 CSARDPGQKPNNEQFF
TRBV11-2 CASSFQPGQGAEQYF
TRBV7-9 CASSLAMTGGEGYTF
TRBV11-2 CASSPRGLDTGELFF
TRBV29-1 CSVTDMNTEAFF
TRBV12-3/TRBV12-4 CASSYTTNTEAFF
TRBV10-3 CAISERRDSSHEQYF
TRBV7-6 CASSLVGLAGNTDTQYF
TRBV18 CASSPLGPNRGNYGYTF
TRBV5-6 CASSLPGGRDLYGYTF
TRBV9 CASSARGATNEKLFF
TRBV27 CASSPGWGWEAFF
TRBV2 CASSAGTGSRPPQHF
TRBV12-3/TRBV12-4 CASSFLSHQETQYF
TRBV30 CAWSDRGEAFF